Listed below are T cell receptor beta chains from one sample, sequenced in a study of blood T cell repertoires in COVID-19. Only in-frame clones appear in the TCRdb table, and some are missing; sequencing was by immunoSEQ multiplex PCR. The sample includes fewer than 450,000 clones, around 89% seen only once; the top ten take about 1.1%. Sequencing used PBMCs or T cells enriched from blood (not recorded which). The receptors shown here come from a woman between 18 and 29 years old who had recovered from COVID-19. Both conserved end residues are part of each CDR3. A D gene is named only where the DNA matches it firmly. Not all rows give a size; the values are once, few, many and, for expanded clones, a class.

j_call v_call clone_size d_call cdr3_aa cdr3_nt
TRBJ1-4 TRBV11-1 NA NA CASSLGGANNEKLFF TGTGCCAGCAGCCTCGGGGGGGCGAATAATGAAAAACTGTTTTTT
TRBJ2-2 TRBV11-3 NA TRBD1 CASSRDRVKTGELFF TGTGCCAGCAGCCGAGACAGGGTGAAAACCGGGGAGCTGTTTTTT
TRBJ2-5 TRBV19 once NA CASSIVLEETQYF TGTGCCAGTAGTATAGTCCTAGAAGAGACCCAGTACTTC
TRBJ2-7 TRBV28 NA TRBD1 CASSRDRGDYEQYF TGTGCCAGCAGTCGGGACAGGGGGGACTACGAGCAGTACTTC
TRBJ2-2 TRBV3-1/TRBV3-2 NA NA CASRLDWDTGELFF TGTGCCAGCAGACTGGACTGGGACACCGGGGAGCTGTTTTTT
TRBJ2-1 TRBV19 once NA CASSMRGPGAYNEQFF TGTGCCAGTAGTATGCGAGGGCCGGGGGCCTACAATGAGCAGTTCTTC
TRBJ1-1 TRBV27 once NA CASSLGIAGSTEAFF TGTGCCAGCAGTTTAGGAATCGCCGGGAGCACTGAAGCTTTCTTT
TRBJ1-6 TRBV19 NA TRBD1 CASSIRDRGPPLHF TGTGCCAGTAGTATACGTGACAGGGGTCCACCCCTCCACTTT
TRBJ1-1 TRBV5-1 NA TRBD1 CASSPGTGNTEAFF TGCGCCAGCAGCCCCGGGACAGGGAACACTGAAGCTTTCTTT
TRBJ2-7 TRBV12-5 few TRBD2 CASGLDIGTTEQYF TGTGCTAGTGGTTTGGACATCGGGACTACCGAGCAGTACTTC
TRBJ1-5 TRBV5-1 NA NA CASSFGESNQPQHF TGCGCCAGCAGCTTCGGAGAGAGCAATCAGCCCCAGCATTTT
TRBJ2-7 TRBV11-2 few NA CASSDLSYEQYF TGTGCCAGCAGCGACTTGTCCTACGAGCAGTACTTC
TRBJ2-7 TRBV6-5 NA NA CASSYLADETYEQYF TGTGCCAGCAGTTACCTAGCCGACGAGACCTACGAGCAGTACTTC
TRBJ1-1 TRBV18 NA TRBD1 CASSPRQGTNTEAFF TGTGCCAGCTCACCCCGACAGGGCACCAACACTGAAGCTTTCTTT
TRBJ2-3 TRBV19 NA NA CASSWATDTQYF TGTGCCAGTAGTTGGGCAACAGATACGCAGTATTTT
TRBJ2-2 TRBV15 once NA CATSSPVDSRTGELFF TGTGCCACCAGCAGCCCGGTAGACAGCAGGACCGGGGAGCTGTTTTTT
TRBJ1-2 TRBV5-6 NA NA CASSLAGMANYGYTF TGTGCCAGCAGCTTGGCGGGTATGGCTAACTATGGCTACACCTTC
TRBJ2-4 TRBV9 few TRBD2 CASSVGGGGPNIQYF TGTGCCAGCAGCGTAGGGGGCGGGGGGCCAAACATTCAGTACTTC
TRBJ2-3 TRBV9 NA NA CASSVGPTGTDTQYF TGTGCCAGCAGCGTAGGACCCACGGGGACAGATACGCAGTATTTT
TRBJ2-7 TRBV10-1 NA TRBD2 CASSGGSGYEQYF TGCGCCAGCAGTGGTGGTAGCGGGTACGAGCAGTACTTC
TRBJ2-1 TRBV7-9 NA TRBD2 CASSLGVGGGVSYNEQFF TGTGCCAGCAGCTTAGGCGTTGGCGGGGGGGTATCCTACAATGAGCAGTTCTTC
TRBJ1-5 TRBV6-5 NA NA CASSRGNQPQHF TGTGCCAGCTCCCGCGGCAATCAGCCCCAGCATTTT
TRBJ1-1 TRBV5-6 NA NA CASSLAGRVNTEAFF TGTGCCAGCAGCTTGGCAGGGCGCGTGAACACTGAAGCTTTCTTT
TRBJ2-1 TRBV7-3 NA NA CASSLDGSSYNEQFF TGTGCCAGCAGCTTGGACGGGAGCTCCTACAATGAGCAGTTCTTC
TRBJ1-2 TRBV29-1 NA TRBD1 CSVGQGMSYGYTF TGCAGCGTTGGACAGGGGATGAGCTATGGCTACACCTTC
TRBJ1-5 TRBV5-1 NA NA CASSLGIPNQPQHF TGCGCCAGCAGCTTGGGTATCCCGAATCAGCCCCAGCATTTT
TRBJ2-2 TRBV5-1 NA TRBD2 CASSERGGLAETGELFF TGCGCCAGCAGCGAGAGGGGAGGACTAGCGGAGACCGGGGAGCTGTTTTTT
TRBJ2-3 TRBV30 NA TRBD2 CAWSVLASLKDTQYF TGTGCCTGGAGTGTACTAGCGAGTTTGAAAGATACGCAGTATTTT
TRBJ2-5 TRBV7-9 NA NA CASSPKEGFRETQYF TGTGCCAGCAGCCCGAAGGAGGGGTTTAGGGAGACCCAGTACTTC
TRBJ1-4 TRBV4-2 NA NA CASSGGEKLFF TGTGCCAGCAGCGGGGGGGAAAAACTGTTTTTT
TRBJ2-5 TRBV5-1 NA NA CASSLQGSGETQYF TGCGCCAGCAGCTTACAGGGTTCAGGAGAGACCCAGTACTTC
TRBJ2-5 TRBV6-5 NA NA CASSYSVSIETQYF TGTGCCAGCAGTTACTCTGTTAGTATCGAGACCCAGTACTTC
TRBJ1-2 TRBV27 NA TRBD1 CASTRSAPGTGYGYTF TGTGCCAGCACCCGAAGCGCTCCCGGGACAGGGTATGGCTACACCTTC
TRBJ1-6 TRBV19 NA NA CASSIRGGSPLHF TGTGCCAGTAGTATAAGGGGAGGATCACCCCTCCACTTT
TRBJ1-1 TRBV10-3 NA TRBD1 CAIRTGTGDTEAFF TGTGCCATCAGGACCGGGACAGGGGATACTGAAGCTTTCTTT
TRBJ2-5 TRBV3-1/TRBV3-2 NA NA CASSQEGAGLETQYF TGTGCCAGCAGCCAAGAAGGGGCAGGGTTAGAGACCCAGTACTTC